The present TCR beta chain was sequenced within a study of lung T cells in sarcoidosis with Löfgren's syndrome. Whole-study context: In sarcoidosis, CD4+ T cells accumulate in bronchoalveolar lavage fluid. Löfgren's syndrome patients were the main repertoire analysis focus. Broader study findings: Shared TRAV12-1 and TRBV2 CDR3 motifs were reported across several patients. These T cells possibly recognize a putative, unidentified sarcoidosis-associated antigen.

Trimming removed 1 base from V and 0 bases from J, with 12 bases in between. The CDR3 sequence is 16 residues long. Germline values: CDR1 SGHTA, CDR2 FQGTGA. Concerning this clonotype itself: Its antigen is as yet unknown.

TCRdb recomputed calls from the reads with MiXCR, one row per CDR3 protein. The sample includes about 19,000 distinct CDR3 sequences, around 20% of them seen just once. This chain connects TRBV7-3 to TRBJ1-2; the D gene is possibly TRBD1 (6 bases). The receptor comes from a human donor with sarcoidosis (Löfgren's syndrome or another form), or a control subject (not recorded which). The sample taken for sequencing was CD4+ T cells from bronchoalveolar lavage. CDR3 sequence reads: CASSLMGAEANYGYTF. The CDR3 DNA is TGTGCCAGCAGCTTAATGGGGGCCGAAGCTAACTATGGCTACACCTTC.